This TCR beta chain was recorded in a study of post-analysis software for immune sequencing data. Study at large: Disease courses included relapsing-remitting, secondary progressive and progressive-relapsing multiple sclerosis. Overall study findings and caveats: Higher frequency in patients than in controls was seen for five TRBV segments, with TRBV5-6, TRBV5-1 and TRBV20-1 among them.

Concerning this clonotype: Its cognate antigen is unknown.

The germline V and J ends were trimmed by 8 bases and 8 bases, with 18 bases remaining between them. The germline V gene encodes CDR1 MDHEN and CDR2 SYDVKM. The CDR3 has 13 amino acids. Incorporated into the TCR beta cDNA libraries were unique molecular identifiers, which served to reduce PCR and sequencing biases. T cells numbering about 1 to 10 million gave rise to roughly 550,000 cDNA molecules. Each CDR3 protein is one row after TCRdb ran MiXCR on the PCR reads. The sample carries 350,000 to 450,000 distinct CDR3 sequences, 30% to 40% recorded once. V gene TRBV28 combines with J gene TRBJ1-2; no definite D call. The sample was blood. This clonotype was sampled from a girl aged 2-10 years with multiple sclerosis. CDR3 nucleotides: TGTGCCAGCCAAACGGGAGGGATTGACGGCTACACCTTC. It codes for CASQTGGIDGYTF.